Each of the 31 T cell receptor beta chains below was sequenced from the same sample in a study of T cells in women clearing cervical HPV infection. TCRdb keeps only in-frame clones here, not all; method: immunoSEQ multiplex PCR. The sample has 20,000 to 25,000 clones. The sequenced sample was blood buffy coat. The receptors were gathered from a woman aged 18 to 75 with a cervical HPV16 infection that either progressed to CIN3+ or cleared (not recorded which).

With respect to this clone: The CDR3 end is not reached by the read, which stops 3 residues before it; the germline J gene fills it in. This chain joins TRBV6-1 and TRBJ1-2; weak D call: TRBD1 (6 bases). CDR1 and CDR2 from the germline V gene are MNHNS and SASEGT. This CDR3 contains 15 residues. Trimming stripped 3 bases from V and 2 bases from J, with 13 bases between. The chain's CDR3 is CASSDRGRLNYGYTF. Incomplete CDR3 DNA: TGTGCCAGCAGTGACAGGGGTCGTTTAAACTATGGC.

With respect to this clone: The read is 3 residues too short to cover the CDR3 end, so that end is filled in from the germline J gene. This rearrangement joins TRBV10-3 to TRBJ2-7; 9 positions agree with TRBD1. Germline V gene sequence: CDR1 ENHRY, CDR2 SYGVKD. This CDR3 is built from 13 residues. The J segment lost 5 bases and the V segment lost 1 base, leaving 0 bases of the junction unmatched. The CDR3 protein is CAISEWDRDEQYF. The covered CDR3 bases are TGTGCCATCAGTGAGTGGGACAGGGACGAG.

About this clone itself: The DNA ends 3 residues before the CDR3 does, and the rest of the CDR3 is filled in from the germline J gene. This chain joins TRBV5-1 and TRBJ2-2; tentative D call: TRBD1 (5 bases). CDR1 is SGHRS and CDR2 is YFSETQ in the germline V gene. The CDR3 totals 16 residues. Trimming took 5 bases from V and 2 from J, leaving 16 bases between them. The chain's CDR3 is CASRPVEQGNTGELFF. CDR3 DNA, as far as it was read: TGCGCCAGCAGGCCCGTCGAGCAGGGTAACACCGGGGAG.

Remarks on this clone: The read terminates 3 residues ahead of where the CDR3 ends, so the germline J gene completes it. The rearrangement uses TRBV11-2 and TRBJ2-1, with 11 bases aligning to TRBD2. Germline assignment: CDR1 SGHAT and CDR2 FQNNGV. The CDR3 loop spans 15 amino acids. The V gene end was trimmed by 3 bases and the J gene end by 7 bases; junction bases not matched to a gene: 5. This CDR3 is CASSLTSGTLNEQFF. Partial CDR3 DNA: TGTGCCAGCAGCTTGACTAGCGGGACTTTGAATGAG.

Regarding this clone: Sequencing ends 3 residues short of the CDR3 end; the germline J gene provides the rest. The genes are TRBV19 and TRBJ1-6; D might be TRBD1 (6 bases). The CDR3 totals 16 residues. Germline V CDR1 and CDR2: LNHDA, SQIVND (reference sequence). V gave up 7 bases and J gave up 1 base, with 14 bases separating them. The sequenced part of the CDR3 DNA is TGTGCCAGTACCGAAAGGCAGGGGTCCTATAATTCACCC. Translated: CASTERQGSYNSP. The whole CDR3 region reads CASTERQGSYNSPLHF.

Note on this clone: Read data end 3 residues before the CDR3 end; the end is taken from the germline J gene. The genes are TRBV2 and TRBJ2-7, with 10 bases aligning to TRBD2. CDR1 is SNHLY and CDR2 is FYNNEI in the germline V gene. The CDR3 has 16 amino acids. Trimming at V came to 10 bases and at J to 5 bases, leaving 17 bases not matched to a gene. The sequenced CDR3 bases are TGTGCCACCCAGAAAAATCAAGCGGGAGGGCTGGACGAG. It specifies CATQKNQAGGLDE. The whole CDR3 sequence is CATQKNQAGGLDEQYF.

For this clone: The read terminates 3 residues ahead of where the CDR3 ends, so the germline J gene completes it. The chain joins TRBV6-2 or TRBV6-3 to TRBJ1-2; no clear D gene. The germline CDR1 and CDR2 sequences are MNHEY and SVGEGT. The CDR3 has 13 residues. Incomplete CDR3 DNA: TGTGCCAGCAGCTCATCGGGGTGGAGTGAC. It is translated as CASSSSGWSD. The full-length CDR3 reads as CASSSSGWSDYTF.

In regard to this clone: The sequenced fragment ends 3 residues before the CDR3 boundary, so the rest is inferred from the germline J gene. This chain joins TRBV20-1 and TRBJ2-7; a weak D match, TRBD1 (6 bases). The CDR3 length is 11 residues. The germline V gene has CDR1 DFQATT and CDR2 SNEGSKA (reference sequence). Trimming cost V 3 bases and J 3 bases, with 6 bases left between them. The CDR3 bases that were read are TGCAGTGCTAGGGACAGCTACGAG. Translated: CSARDSYE. The whole CDR3 is CSARDSYEQYF.

Concerning this clone: From the germline J gene comes the end of the CDR3, since the read stops 3 residues before it. The chain carries TRBV20-1 and TRBJ1-4, with 7 bases aligning to TRBD1. V dropped 4 bases and J dropped 6; count of bases not matched to a gene: 5. Germline lookup yields CDR1 DFQATT and CDR2 SNEGSKA (reference sequence). CDR3 length equals 13 residues. CDR3 sequence: CSAKTTGDEKLFF. CDR3 DNA (partial): TGCAGTGCTAAAACAACAGGGGATGAAAAA.

As to this clone: The CDR3 end is not reached by the read, which stops 3 residues before it; the germline J gene fills it in. The chain carries TRBV7-3 and TRBJ1-2, with TRBD1 identical over 8 bases. The germline V gene encodes CDR1 SGHTA and CDR2 FQGTGA. With 6 bases clipped from V and 2 bases from J, the junction kept 17 bases outside the gene matches. This CDR3 is built from 18 residues. This CDR3 is CASRSMERTGLKNYGYTF. The DNA read from the CDR3 is TGTGCCAGCAGGTCAATGGAGAGGACAGGGCTCAAAAACTATGGC.

The CDR3 loop is CASSIQGDSNQPQHF. The CDR3 bases that were read are TGTGCCAGCTCTATTCAAGGGGATAGCAATCAGCCC. The chain links TRBV18 to TRBJ1-5; the D gene is possibly TRBD1 (5 bases). The read finishes 3 residues shy of the CDR3 end, and the germline J gene is used to complete it. The CDR3 is 15 residues long. Trimming left V 6 bases short and J 0 bases short, with 12 bases between. The germline V gene has CDR1 KGHSH and CDR2 LQKENI.

As concerns this clone: The read falls 3 residues short of the CDR3 end, and the missing part is taken from the germline J gene. The chain joins TRBV10-2 to TRBJ2-2; D call uncertain. CDR3 length: 12 amino acids. Looked up from germline, CDR1 is WSHSY and CDR2 is SAAADI. Trimming took 5 bases from V and 4 from J, leaving 5 bases between them. Incomplete CDR3 DNA: TGCGCCAGCAGTCTCCTCACCGGGGAG. It translates to CASSLLTGE. The complete CDR3 protein is CASSLLTGELFF.

Turning to this clone: The read finishes 3 residues shy of the CDR3 end, and the germline J gene is used to complete it. The J gene is TRBJ2-2, the V gene TRBV10-3, with D unresolved. The germline V gene encodes CDR1 ENHRY and CDR2 SYGVKD. V was trimmed by 7 bases and J by 5 bases, leaving 5 bases between them. The CDR3 totals 11 residues. CDR3: CAITTTGELFF. The DNA read from the CDR3 is TGTGCCATCACCACAACCGGGGAG.

Turning to this clone: Coverage ceases 3 residues before the CDR3 finishes, and the germline J gene fills in the end. This chain links TRBV20-1 with TRBJ2-7, with 9 bases matching TRBD2. The trim removed 4 bases at V and 1 base at J, leaving 14 bases unmatched. The CDR3 length is 17 residues. From germline, CDR1 is DFQATT and CDR2 SNEGSKA (reference sequence). The CDR3 bases that were read are TGCAGTGCTACCCGTGGGCGGGAGGGCCTTTATTCCTACGAG. Translating it yields CSATRGREGLYSYE. The entire CDR3 protein reads CSATRGREGLYSYEQYF.

Comments on this clone: The junction departs from germline at one end; a sequencing error may be responsible. The read gets to within 3 residues of the CDR3 end, and the germline J gene fills in the rest. Other DNA sequences of this sample code for an identical CDR3. The chain employs TRBV2 and TRBJ1-1; the match to TRBD1 covers 7 bases. The CDR3 is made up of 14 amino acids. The germline V gene has CDR1 SNHLY and CDR2 FYNNEI. The CDR3: CASSADRMNTEAFF. The covered CDR3 bases are TGTGCCAGCAGTGCGGACAGGATGAACACTGAG.

Of note for this clone: The read ends 3 residues shy of where the CDR3 ends; the end is completed using the germline J gene. Other DNA sequences in this sample translate to the same CDR3. The chain has TRBV6-2 or TRBV6-3 and TRBJ1-3; D call uncertain. Between the trimmed V and J ends, which lost 7 bases and 5 bases, there was a span of 21 bases. The CDR3 runs to 16 residues. Germline CDR1 and CDR2: MNHEY and SVGEGT. The CDR3: CASNIANPGRRNTIYF. The sequenced part of the CDR3 DNA is TGTGCCAGCAACATCGCGAACCCGGGGAGGAGAAACACC.

In regard to this clone: The read gets to within 3 residues of the CDR3 end, and the germline J gene fills in the rest. This sequence joins TRBV5-1 and TRBJ2-5, with 7 bases that match TRBD2. Germline assignment: CDR1 SGHRS and CDR2 YFSETQ. This CDR3 spans 14 amino acids. Trimming removed 2 bases from V and 1 base from J; junction bases left unmatched: 2. The covered CDR3 bases are TGCGCCAGCAGCTTACTAGCGACCCAAGAGACC. It encodes CASSLLATQET. The complete CDR3 reads CASSLLATQETQYF. Full variable domain (missing parts from reference TRBV5-1 and TRBJ2-5): KAGVTQTPRYLIKTRGQQVTLSCSPISGHRSVSWYQQTPGQGLQFLFEYFSETQRNKGNFPGRFSGRQFSNSRSEMNVSTLELGDSALYLCASSLLATQETQYFGPGTRLLVL.

CDR3 DNA, as far as it was read: TGTGCCAGCAGCTTAAATACGGGGGACGGC. This sequence encodes CASSLNTGDG. The CDR3 as a whole reads CASSLNTGDGYTF. The chain has TRBV7-9 and TRBJ1-2, with D perhaps matching TRBD1 (5 bases). The DNA ends 3 residues before the CDR3 does, and the rest of the CDR3 is filled in from the germline J gene. This CDR3 region has 13 residues. CDR1 SEHNR and CDR2 FQNEAQ come from the germline V gene (reference sequence).

On this clone: The observed sequence ends 3 residues before the CDR3 terminus, with the missing tail filled in from the germline J gene. The same CDR3 can be traced to other DNA sequences in this sample. The J gene is TRBJ2-1, the V gene TRBV7-6, with 7 bases fitting TRBD1. CDR3 length equals 14 residues. The V and J ends lost 5 bases and 5 bases, in that order; junction bases with no gene match: 6. Germline loops: CDR1 SGHVS, CDR2 FNYEAQ. CDR3 bases read: TGTGCCAGCAGCATCGGGACAGTAAACAATGAG. Its translation: CASSIGTVNNE. The complete CDR3 protein is CASSIGTVNNEQFF. The whole variable domain, filled in from reference TRBV7-6 and TRBJ2-1, reads GAGVSQSPRYKVTKRGQDVALRCDPISGHVSLYWYRQALGQGPEFLTYFNYEAQQDKSGLPNDRFSAERPEGSISTLTIQRTEQRDSAMYRCASSIGTVNNEQFFGPGTRLTVL.

A remark on this clone: Read sequence stops 3 residues before the CDR3 end, and the germline J gene provides the missing end. The chain has TRBV5-4 and TRBJ2-1, with a weak D call TRBD2 (5 bases). V lost 2 bases to trimming and J lost 0 bases, with 12 bases between them. The CDR3 has 16 residues. Germline V gene sequence: CDR1 SGHNT, CDR2 YYREEE (reference sequence). This chain's CDR3 is CASSLSRSASYNEQFF. The part of the CDR3 DNA that was read is TGTGCCAGCAGCTTATCTCGTAGCGCCTCCTACAATGAG.

Notes on this clone: The read halts 3 residues ahead of the CDR3 end, with the missing end drawn from the germline J gene. V usage is TRBV5-6 and J usage is TRBJ2-5; TRBD1 aligns across 8 bases. After removal of 6 bases from V and 4 bases from J, the junction contained 8 bases not matched to a gene. The CDR3 has 14 residues. Germline CDR1 is SGHDT and CDR2 is YYEEEE. The CDR3 bases that were read are TGTGCCAGCACGAGGACAGGGATAGGAGAGACC. It encodes CASTRTGIGET. The CDR3 reads in full as CASTRTGIGETQYF.

In the case of this clone: The observed sequence ends 3 residues before the CDR3 terminus, with the missing tail filled in from the germline J gene. This same CDR3 is encoded by further DNA sequences in the sample. This rearrangement joins TRBV14 to TRBJ1-3, with unresolved D. Trimming cost V 1 base and J 0 bases, with 10 bases left between them. Germline V gene data show CDR1 as SGHDN and CDR2 as FVKESK. The CDR3 length is 16 residues. Incomplete CDR3 DNA: TGTGCCAGCAGCCAAGTTCCGGGGTTCTCTGGAAACACC. Translating it yields CASSQVPGFSGNT. The entire CDR3 reads CASSQVPGFSGNTIYF.

For this clone: The sequenced fragment ends 3 residues before the CDR3 boundary, so the rest is inferred from the germline J gene. This chain joins TRBV5-1 and TRBJ1-2; 12 nucleotides agree with TRBD1. The CDR3 contains 15 residues. V lost 1 base, J lost 7 bases, and 5 bases stayed unmatched. Germline V lookup: CDR1 SGHRS, CDR2 YFSETQ. The part of the CDR3 DNA that was read is TGCGCCAGCAGCTTGTCGGGACAGGGGGCTGGTGGC. Its protein product is CASSLSGQGAGG. The whole CDR3 is CASSLSGQGAGGYTF.

As for this clone: From the germline J gene comes the end of the CDR3, since the read stops 3 residues before it. V is TRBV29-1 and J is TRBJ2-5, with a tentative D call TRBD2 (6 bases). Trimming removed 4 bases at V and 2 bases at J, with 11 bases between. This CDR3 contains 13 residues. CDR1 and CDR2 from the germline V gene are SQVTM and ANQGSEA. The CDR3 spells CSVVFGGQETQYF. Incomplete CDR3 DNA: TGCAGCGTTGTATTCGGGGGTCAAGAGACC.

With respect to this clone: The read ends 3 residues shy of where the CDR3 ends; the end is completed using the germline J gene. This chain uses TRBV19 with TRBJ2-3, with TRBD1 as a possible D gene (6 bases). The CDR3 has 16 amino acids. Germline V CDR1 and CDR2: LNHDA, SQIVND (reference sequence). The CDR3 loop is CASSSWTVYSNQPQYF. The DNA read from the CDR3 is TGTGCCAGTAGTTCTTGGACAGTGTATAGCAATCAGCCG.

A remark on this clone: The missing CDR3 end, 3 residues past where the read stops, is filled in from the germline J gene. J is TRBJ2-1 and V is TRBV14, with D perhaps matching TRBD1 (6 bases). CDR3 length: 15 residues. The ends were cut back, 2 bases at V and 5 bases at J, with 13 bases in the middle. Germline-derived CDR1 and CDR2 are SGHDN and FVKESK. The chain's CDR3 is CASSQYLTGNNEQFF. The sequenced CDR3 bases are TGTGCCAGCAGCCAATATCTGACAGGTAACAATGAG.

For this clone: The read is 3 residues too short to cover the CDR3 end, so that end is filled in from the germline J gene. The V call is TRBV7-9, the J call TRBJ1-2; no reliable D call. This CDR3 has 11 residues. The V gene's germline CDR1 is SEHNR and CDR2 FQNEAQ (reference sequence). CDR3 residues: CASNFYNDYTF. The sequenced CDR3 bases are TGTGCCAGCAACTTTTACAATGAC. Supplemented by reference TRBV7-9 and TRBJ1-2, the full variable domain reads DTGVSQNPRHKITKRGQNVTFRCDPISEHNRLYWYRQTLGQGPEFLTYFQNEAQLEKSRLLSDRFSAERPKGSFSTLEIQRTEQGDSAMYLCASNFYNDYTFGSGTRLTVV.

Details on this clone: From the germline J gene comes the end of the CDR3, since the read stops 3 residues before it. This rearrangement joins TRBV6-1 to TRBJ2-3; 8 bases map to TRBD1. From germline, CDR1 is MNHNS and CDR2 SASEGT. The CDR3 spans 13 residues. CDR3 sequence reads: CASSADRGQPQYF. The CDR3 DNA, read in part, is TGTGCCAGCAGTGCTGACAGGGGTCAGCCG.

Concerning this clone: The CDR3 end is not reached by the read, which stops 3 residues before it; the germline J gene fills it in. V is TRBV6-4 and J is TRBJ1-2; 8 bases map to TRBD1. With V trimmed by 2 bases and J by 5 bases, 16 bases remained unmatched. The CDR3 totals 18 residues. CDR1 is MRHNA and CDR2 is SNTAGT in the germline V gene. The CDR3 sequence is CASSDTLDRALLIYGYTF. The part of the CDR3 DNA that was read is TGTGCCAGCAGTGACACTCTGGACAGGGCTTTACTAATTTATGGC.

In regard to this clone: From the germline J gene comes the end of the CDR3, since the read stops 3 residues before it. The chain combines TRBV11-2 with TRBJ1-1; D ambiguous. Germline V gives CDR1 SGHAT, CDR2 FQNNGV. The length of the CDR3 is 13 residues. Trimming left V 5 bases short and J 1 base short, with 8 bases between. Here the CDR3 reads CASSRGRNTEAFF. The sequenced CDR3 bases are TGTGCCAGCAGCCGCGGGCGGAACACTGAA.

Note on this clone: Coverage ceases 3 residues before the CDR3 finishes, and the germline J gene fills in the end. The rearrangement links TRBV5-4 to TRBJ2-7; 8 nucleotides match TRBD2. This CDR3 is 15 amino acids long. The V gene end was trimmed by 4 bases and the J gene end by 5 bases; junction bases not matched to a gene: 11. Germline V CDR1 and CDR2: SGHNT, YYREEE (reference sequence). The sequenced CDR3 bases are TGTGCCAGCAGCCCTCCCGGGACTAGTTTCCACGAG. It encodes CASSPPGTSFHE. Given in full, the CDR3 is CASSPPGTSFHEQYF.